The source of this T cell receptor (beta chain) is a study of T cell repertoires and HLA-DP antigens. TCRdb keeps only in-frame clones here, not all; method: immunoSEQ multiplex PCR. The table lists some 110,000 clones, around 93% of them singletons, with about 0.25% in the top ten. As for this clone: Its specificity is unknown.

The germline CDR1 and CDR2 sequences are SGHAT and FQNNGV. V was clipped by 5 bases and J by 0 bases; unmatched bases: 7. The CDR3 loop spans 16 amino acids. Study-level findings and limits: Average cumulative frequency of previously undetected clones was 36.3% against one allele and roughly 47% against the other.

The chain links TRBV11-2 to TRBJ1-2, with 9 bases aligning to TRBD1. The receptor comes from a woman between 18 and 29 years old in good health and CMV-seronegative. Source material: CD4+ T cells from PBMCs. The DNA of the CDR3 is TGTGCCAGCAGCACCGGGACAGGGACAGCTAACTATGGCTACACCTTC. Translation: CASSTGTGTANYGYTF.